Each of the 5 T cell receptor beta chains below was sequenced from the same sample in a study of identical twins. TCRdb redid the calling of the 5' RACE reads with MiXCR, one entry per CDR3 protein. This sample carries some 500,000 distinct CDR3 sequences, more than 13% of them seen once, and the ten largest clones take approximately 0.98%. These data were likewise used in another study, on yellow fever vaccine responses in identical twins.

Source material: CD4+ T cells sorted from blood. The receptors come from a woman between 18 and 29 years old in good health.

This clonotype was recorded at least ten times. The chain links TRBV11-2 to TRBJ2-2; 10 bases are a match to TRBD2. V was clipped by 5 bases and J by 6 bases; unmatched bases: 21. The CDR3 covers 20 residues. Germline CDR1 SGHAT, CDR2 FQNNGV. The CDR3 coding sequence is TGTGCCAGCAGCACCCGAGGCCGGACAGCTAGCGGGAGAGGGGCCGGGGAGCTGTTTTTT. This gives the protein CASSTRGRTASGRGAGELFF.

The sample holds a few counts of this clonotype. One end of the junction fails to match germline, which may point to a read error. The chain couples TRBV29-1 to TRBJ1-5, with no clear D. The CDR3 totals 14 residues. Germline V gene lookup returns CDR1 SQVTM and CDR2 ANQGSEA. CDR3: CSVEDQEGKQPQHF. The CDR3, as DNA: TGCAGCGTTGAAGATCAAGAGGGCAAACAGCCCCAGCATTTT.

This clonotype was recorded a few times. V usage is TRBV9 and J usage is TRBJ2-5; D may correspond to TRBD1 or TRBD2 (6 bases each). The CDR3 extends over 17 amino acids. The V end lost 1 base, the J end lost 1 base, and 17 bases lay between the germline ends. In germline, CDR1 is SGDLS, CDR2 YYNGEE. The chain's CDR3 is CASSVRGPRRGQETQYF. DNA for the CDR3: TGTGCCAGCAGCGTACGGGGGCCCCGACGGGGCCAAGAGACCCAGTACTTC.

This clonotype appeared a few times. V gene TRBV4-2 combines with J gene TRBJ2-1; 10 bases fit TRBD2. The CDR3 consists of 16 residues. Trimming removed 4 bases from V and 2 bases from J; junction bases left unmatched: 5. Germline assignment: CDR1 LGHNA and CDR2 YNFKEQ. In nucleotides, the CDR3 is TGTGCCAGCAGCCCTAGCGGGAGAGGGCCCTACAATGAGCAGTTCTTC. This sequence encodes CASSPSGRGPYNEQFF.

For the CDR3, the DNA is TGTGCCAGCAGCAAAGGGGCACTCTCCTACGAGCAGTACTTC. This codes for CASSKGALSYEQYF. V usage is TRBV14 and J usage is TRBJ2-7; a weak D match, TRBD1 (5 bases). The germline V and J ends were trimmed by 5 bases and 0 bases, with 11 bases remaining between them. The CDR3 runs to 14 residues. The germline V gene has CDR1 SGHDN and CDR2 FVKESK.